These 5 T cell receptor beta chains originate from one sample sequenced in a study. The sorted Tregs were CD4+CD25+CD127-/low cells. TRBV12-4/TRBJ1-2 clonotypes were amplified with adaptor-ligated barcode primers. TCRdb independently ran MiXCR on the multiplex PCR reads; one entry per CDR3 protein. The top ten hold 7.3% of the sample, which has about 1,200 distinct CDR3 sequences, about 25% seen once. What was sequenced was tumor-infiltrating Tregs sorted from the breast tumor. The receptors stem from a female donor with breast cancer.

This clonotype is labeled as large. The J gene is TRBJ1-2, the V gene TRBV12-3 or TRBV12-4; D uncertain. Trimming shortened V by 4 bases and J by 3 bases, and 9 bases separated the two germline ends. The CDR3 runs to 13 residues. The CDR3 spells CASSSFTDYGYTF. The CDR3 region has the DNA TGTGCCAGCAGTTCATTTACCGACTATGGCTACACCTTC.

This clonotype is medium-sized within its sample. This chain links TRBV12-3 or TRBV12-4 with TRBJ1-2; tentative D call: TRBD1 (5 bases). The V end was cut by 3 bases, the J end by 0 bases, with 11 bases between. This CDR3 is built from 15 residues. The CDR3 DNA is TGTGCCAGCAGTTTGAAAGGGGCGGCTAACTATGGCTACACCTTC. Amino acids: CASSLKGAANYGYTF.

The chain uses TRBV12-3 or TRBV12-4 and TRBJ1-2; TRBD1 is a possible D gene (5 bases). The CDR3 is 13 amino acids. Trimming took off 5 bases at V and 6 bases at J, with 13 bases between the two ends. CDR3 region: CASSPTAGHGYTF. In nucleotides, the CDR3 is TGTGCCAGCAGTCCGACAGCCGGTCATGGCTACACCTTC.

The chain's CDR3 is CASSGIRGGGYTF. CDR3 bases: TGTGCCAGCAGTGGAATCAGGGGAGGTGGCTACACCTTC. The rearrangement links TRBV12-3 or TRBV12-4 to TRBJ1-2, with D possibly being TRBD1 (6 bases). The CDR3 totals 13 residues. V lost 5 bases to trimming and J lost 7 bases, with 14 bases between them.

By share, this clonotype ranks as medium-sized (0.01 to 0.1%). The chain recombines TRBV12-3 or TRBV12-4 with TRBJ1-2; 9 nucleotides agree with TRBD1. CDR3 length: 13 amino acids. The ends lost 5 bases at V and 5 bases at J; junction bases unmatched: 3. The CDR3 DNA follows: TGTGCCAGCAGTCCCGGGACAGGGTATGGCTACACCTTC. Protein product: CASSPGTGYGYTF.